Following are 5 T cell receptor beta chains from one sample sequenced in a study of identical twins. TCRdb itself ran the 5' RACE reads through MiXCR, one entry per CDR3 protein. The sample consists of 1,800,000 or so distinct CDR3 sequences, about 30% of them appearing once. The sequenced sample consisted of cord blood. Receptors originate from a newborn girl in good health.

This clonotype has only a few counts. The V gene is TRBV28, the J gene TRBJ2-5, with TRBD2 identical over 8 bases. Germline V CDR1 and CDR2: MDHEN, SYDVKM. The V and J ends lost 4 bases and 5 bases, in that order; junction bases with no gene match: 9. This CDR3 contains 15 residues. The CDR3 here is CASSSPGLGAETQYF. CDR3 DNA sequence: TGTGCCAGCAGTTCCCCGGGACTAGGGGCGGAGACCCAGTACTTC.

This clonotype was seen more than once but under ten times. The chain recombines TRBV13 with TRBJ2-1; the match to TRBD2 covers 11 bases. Germline V gives CDR1 PRHDT, CDR2 FYEKMQ (reference sequence). V lost 3 bases to trimming and J lost 3 bases; unmatched junction nucleotides: 7. The CDR3 extends over 17 amino acids. The CDR3 sequence is CASSLDTSGSFYNEQFF. CDR3 sequence (DNA): TGTGCCAGCAGCTTGGACACTAGCGGGAGTTTCTACAATGAGCAGTTCTTC. The whole variable domain, remainder taken from reference TRBV13 and TRBJ2-1, is AAGVIQSPRHLIKEKRETATLKCYPIPRHDTVYWYQQGPGQDPQFLISFYEKMQSDKGSIPDRFSAQQFSDYHSELNMSSLELGDSALYFCASSLDTSGSFYNEQFFGPGTRLTVL.

This chain uses TRBV10-2 with TRBJ1-5; D remains ambiguous. The V end lost 2 bases, the J end lost 4 bases, and 15 bases lay between the germline ends. This CDR3 region has 16 residues. Germline values: CDR1 WSHSY, CDR2 SAAADI. The CDR3 is CASSELGRYENQPQHF. In DNA form, the CDR3 reads TGCGCCAGCAGTGAGCTAGGCAGATATGAAAATCAGCCCCAGCATTTT.

This clonotype was detected a few times. The chain employs TRBV28 and TRBJ2-7, with 7 bases lining up with TRBD1. Germline lookup yields CDR1 MDHEN and CDR2 SYDVKM. The CDR3 totals 15 residues. Trimming removed 5 bases from V and 0 bases from J; junction bases left unmatched: 7. The CDR3 reads CASSPGTAHSYEQYF. DNA for the CDR3: TGTGCCAGCAGTCCCGGGACAGCCCACTCCTACGAGCAGTACTTC.

V usage is TRBV12-5 and J usage is TRBJ1-1, with D perhaps TRBD1 (5 bases). Trimming pared 3 bases from V and 5 bases from J, leaving 19 bases between. Per germline, CDR1 LGHNT and CDR2 FRNRAP. This CDR3 comprises 16 residues. The CDR3 here is CASGLHAGEVRTEAFF. CDR3 nucleotides: TGTGCTAGTGGTTTACACGCGGGGGAAGTTCGGACTGAAGCTTTCTTT. The full variable domain, rest sourced from reference TRBV12-5 and TRBJ1-1, is DARVTQTPRHKVTEMGQEVTMRCQPILGHNTVFWYRQTMMQGLELLAYFRNRAPLDDSGMPKDRFSAEMPDATLATLKIQPSEPRDSAVYFCASGLHAGEVRTEAFFGQGTRLTVV.